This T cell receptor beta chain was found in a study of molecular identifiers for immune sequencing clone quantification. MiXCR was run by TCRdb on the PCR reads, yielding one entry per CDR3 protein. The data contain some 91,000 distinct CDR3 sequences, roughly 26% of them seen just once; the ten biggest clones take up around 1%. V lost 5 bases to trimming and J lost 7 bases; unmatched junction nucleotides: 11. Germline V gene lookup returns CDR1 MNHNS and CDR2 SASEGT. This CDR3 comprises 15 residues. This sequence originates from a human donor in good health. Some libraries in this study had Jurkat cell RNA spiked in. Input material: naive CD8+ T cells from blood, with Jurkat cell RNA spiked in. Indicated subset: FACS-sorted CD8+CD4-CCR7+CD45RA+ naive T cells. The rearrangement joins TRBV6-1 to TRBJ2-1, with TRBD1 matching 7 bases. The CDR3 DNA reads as TGTGCCAGCAGTCTACGGGACAGTCTGACGAATGAGCAGTTCTTC. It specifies CASSLRDSLTNEQFF.